This T cell receptor beta chain was identified during a study of cytomegalovirus exposure and HLA in healthy donors (dated by TCRdb to about 2017). Concerning the study at large: In an earlier analysis of under 600 of the donors, 250 to 300 Gb of sequence data and 90 million to 130 million unique TCR beta sequences from 150 million to 200 million T cells were reported. An early release covering roughly 640 HLA-typed donors comprised about 290 gigabases of sequencing data and roughly 85 million unique TCR sequences. The genetic ancestry cluster associated with self-reported Caucasian donors included over 80% of the 350 to 500 genotyped donors. The aim of the study was to test whether cataloging public T cell receptors could identify signatures of past pathogen exposure. The T cell repertoires of several hundred subjects were profiled by immunosequencing and related to cytomegalovirus serostatus. A separate validation cohort of about 110 different subjects was used in addition to the roughly 670-subject first cohort. The study combined high-throughput TCR immunosequencing, statistical association of individual TCRs with disease status, and machine learning to predict cytomegalovirus infection status. To study patterns of TCR occurrence, a later analysis re-analyzed previously published TCR beta repertoires from 550 to 800 donors and added high-resolution HLA genotyping. In the later analysis, no new phenotypic data were used to find candidate immune exposures; instead, reliance was placed on TCR beta sequences and their occurrence across donors. An earlier analysis of several hundred of the donors applied high-throughput TCR beta sequencing to assess whether each TCR beta V gene segment acted as functional or pseudogenic. Donor age, sex, ethnicity and CMV serostatus were compiled alongside the repertoire data. A later genetic analysis used genome-wide SNP genotypes for about 65% of the roughly 670 donors, treating that subset as a discovery cohort. All discovery cohort repertoires had been generated on a single sequencing platform. Class I and class II HLA loci were covered by the typing at four-digit resolution. Typing coverage varied by locus: roughly 629-630 donors for A, B, C, DRB1 and DQB1; some 520 for DQA1; some 610 for DPA1; more than 450 for DPB1. Because of strong linkage in the cohort, five DR-DQ haplotypes were treated as single units for association and clustering. Across approximately 400 genotyped donors of the cohort, an average of approximately 240,000 unique TCR beta nucleotide sequences per donor were sequenced, and approximately 17% of those sequences were non-productive. What the study reported, not specific to this receptor: Because some donors lacked HLA typing at each locus, the association tests relied only on the typed subset. For the cohort, immune exposure information was limited to CMV serostatus. The sequencing pipeline was judged likely to have produced a cluster of highly shared sequence variants as a technical artifact. It was suggested by the authors that the approach could potentially be generalized to other disease states and immunological phenotypes. In a later genetic analysis, fewer N-insertions in productive TCRs were reported among donors in an Asian-associated ancestry cluster than the roughly 700-donor mean. At a false discovery rate of 0.05, a later analysis linked 15,000 to 20,000 TCR beta sequences to specific HLA alleles. In an earlier analysis of 587 of the donors, most TCR beta V segments appeared in productive rearrangements about 90% or about 30% of the time, broadly matching IMGT annotations. Presence/absence analyses assumed roughly uniform sequencing depth across donors, an assumption that may not hold. In a later analysis, most CMV-associated TCR beta chains were found to appear HLA-restricted, with HLA associations seemingly driven largely by CMV exposure. When HLA alleles, especially DR and DQ, strongly co-occurred, TCR associations were difficult to assign to individual alleles. In vitro tests confirmed that three of the cytomegalovirus-associated TCR beta chains recognize cytomegalovirus antigens. A further reported finding was that TCR beta sequences accurately predicted the HLA-A and HLA-B alleles for most subjects in the first cohort. In this cohort, only TCR beta chains were sequenced, and detectable features were limited by the absence of alpha or paired-chain data. While some public TCRs were present in many individuals, most TCR sequences turned up only very rarely across donors. In a later analysis, HLA-associated TCR beta chains were found to be more clonally expanded and to have lower generation probabilities than equally common non-associated chains. The classifier was reported to diagnose cytomegalovirus status with high specificity and sensitivity in both the original and validation cohorts. In a later analysis, several top co-occurrence clusters were reported to appear linked to parvovirus B19, influenza, CMV and Epstein-Barr virus. Correlated functional status among segregating V segments might reflect linkage disequilibrium, but an unknown experimental factor could not be ruled out. According to a later analysis, TCR association rates differed among HLA loci, with DRB1 alleles showing the most associated TCRs and HLA-C alleles showing the fewest. Because counts were too low, 15 to 20 rarely observed V segments, including chromosome 9 orphons, were excluded from the earlier analysis of some 540 of the donors. Because the 87-base-pair reads could not distinguish some IMGT-functional V segments, including TRBV6-2 and TRBV6-3, those segments were excluded. In the study, some 160 TCR beta chains were listed as associated with cytomegalovirus. An association between a missense DCLRE1C variant and V-gene and J-gene trimming of TCR beta chains was found in a later genetic analysis and replicated in an independent cohort.

The cohort comprised around 690 healthy bone marrow donors. At the time of sampling, every cohort member was nominally healthy, though immune exposures that went unrecorded were likely present. The donor tested CMV seropositive and was one of the 289 seropositive cohort members. A peripheral blood sample was provided by each donor, and peripheral blood mononuclear cells were used for TCR beta sequencing. Genomic DNA extraction from the blood cell samples was performed with the Qiagen DNeasy Blood Extraction Kit. Worth noting for this clone: Which antigen it targets is not known. Within one base of it there is no much larger clone, and no base qualities were kept.

The library came from the immunoSEQ multiplex PCR assay. A mixture of 60 forward primers for TCR Vbeta segments and 13 reverse primers for TCR Jbeta segments was used in the multiplex PCR. A multiplex PCR assay on genomic DNA amplified the CDR3 region of rearranged TCR beta genes. The Illumina HiSeq System was used to sequence the amplified TCR beta libraries as 87-base-pair reads. Per the authors' processing: Across the 500 to 850 repertoires, a later analysis counted around 80 million unique TCR beta chains, 8.5 million to 12 million of which were shared by at least two donors. Raw reads were error-corrected and collapsed into unique sequences with a nearest-neighbor algorithm that merged closely related sequences to remove PCR and sequencing errors. To assign V, D and J gene segments, CDR3 sequences were aligned to IMGT reference sequences. For a sequence to be retained, a match of at least six nucleotides was required to both a V gene segment and a J gene segment. Rearrangements were classified as productive when the CDR3 lacked stop codons and remained in frame with V and J, and all other rearrangements were classified as non-productive. CDR3 was defined according to IMGT convention as the region running from the second conserved V-encoded cysteine to the conserved J-encoded phenylalanine. Sequences without an unambiguous match to a single V gene segment were excluded from the earlier analysis of several hundred of the donors. In an earlier analysis of around 600 of the donors, V segments were called functional above 56.7% productive rearrangements and were called segregating when the between-donor standard deviation exceeded 5%. A statistical classification framework was built to diagnose cytomegalovirus status from the catalog of TCR beta chain sequences. V and J gene assignment, in a later analysis, came from comparing TCR nucleotide sequences with IMGT/GENE-DB human TR gene sequences. The TCRdist pipeline was used in a later analysis to assign CDR3 sequences and most-parsimonious VDJ recombination scenarios. In a later analysis, every TCR beta chain was defined by the combination of its CDR3 amino acid sequence and its V-gene family, and reads without a unique V-gene family were dropped. A later analysis removed over 500 highly shared, low-generation-probability nucleotide sequences to deal with suspected cross-contamination and a sequencing artifact. For each public chain, a later analysis derived a clonal expansion index from normalized ranks of inferred template counts within each repertoire. In a later analysis, generation probabilities were computed using a VDJ recombination model fitted to out-of-frame rearrangements, and the results were checked against IGoR. In a later analysis, TCR-TCR, TCR-HLA and TCR-CMV co-occurrence was scored with hypergeometric tests, and a repertoire-size bias correction was applied to TCR pairs. False discovery rates were estimated in a later analysis by permuting HLA or CMV assignments 20 times. In a later analysis, co-occurring TCRs were grouped using DBSCAN, and TCRdist sequence similarity was added for clustering within HLA-allele-positive subsets. Repertoires with fewer than 30,000 or more than 120,000 public chains were left out of co-occurrence clustering, as were four to six repertoires with anomalous nucleotide sharing. The table comes from immuneACCESS by way of TCRdb, which keeps in-frame sequences with V and J called. Part of the clones is missing from these tables; in studies checked, under half for an unresolved V gene and the rest for unknown reasons. The DNA was the basis for D and trimming; V, J and clone size are from that table. For this sample the table gives over 150,000 clones, of which around 75% were detected only once. 2.5% to 3% of the sample is held by the ten biggest clonotypes.

From the cysteine through the phenylalanine, the CDR3 covers 15 amino acids. The read is trimmed to its CDR3 DNA, 45 bases read in frame from base 1. The germline V gene sets CDR1 to MRHNA and CDR2 to SNTAGT. Deletion took 7 bases off V and 4 bases off J, with a span of 16 bases between the germline ends. This TCR derives from a woman in her forties or fifties in good health and CMV-seropositive. The chain couples TRBV6-4 to TRBJ2-2, and TRBD2 may be the D gene, going by 6 matching bases. Sample: PBMCs. The nucleotide sequence is TGTGCCAGCAAAAGAGAATTGGGGGGCACCGGGGAGCTGTTTTTT. It translates to CASKRELGGTGELFF.